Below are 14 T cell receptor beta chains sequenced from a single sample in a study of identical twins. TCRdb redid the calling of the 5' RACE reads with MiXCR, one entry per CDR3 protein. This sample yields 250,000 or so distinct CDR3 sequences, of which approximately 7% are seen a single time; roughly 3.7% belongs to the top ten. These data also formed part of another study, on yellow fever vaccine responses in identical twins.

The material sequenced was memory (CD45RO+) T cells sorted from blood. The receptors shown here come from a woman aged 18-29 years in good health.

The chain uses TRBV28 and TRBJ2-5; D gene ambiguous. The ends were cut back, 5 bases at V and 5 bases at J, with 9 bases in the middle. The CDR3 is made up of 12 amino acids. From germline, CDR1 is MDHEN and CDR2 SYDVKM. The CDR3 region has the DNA TGTGCCAGCAGTACAAATTCGGAGACCCAGTACTTC. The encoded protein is CASSTNSETQYF.

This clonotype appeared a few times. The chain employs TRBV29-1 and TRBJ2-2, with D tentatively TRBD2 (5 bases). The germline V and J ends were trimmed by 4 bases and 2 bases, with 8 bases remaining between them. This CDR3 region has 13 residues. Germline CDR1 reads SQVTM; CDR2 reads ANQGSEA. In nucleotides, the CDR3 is TGCAGCGTTGGGGAGTCTAACACCGGGGAGCTGTTTTTT. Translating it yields CSVGESNTGELFF.

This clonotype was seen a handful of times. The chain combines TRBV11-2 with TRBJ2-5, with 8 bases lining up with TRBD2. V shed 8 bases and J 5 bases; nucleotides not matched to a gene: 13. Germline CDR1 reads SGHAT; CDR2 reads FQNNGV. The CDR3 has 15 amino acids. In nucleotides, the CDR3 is TGTGCCAGCCAAGAGCTCGGGACTAGTAGGGAGACCCAGTACTTC. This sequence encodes CASQELGTSRETQYF.

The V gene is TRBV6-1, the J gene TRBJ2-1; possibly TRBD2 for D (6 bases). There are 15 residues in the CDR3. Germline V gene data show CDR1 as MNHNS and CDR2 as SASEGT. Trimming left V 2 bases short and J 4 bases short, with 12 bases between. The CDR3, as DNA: TGTGCCAGCAGTGAACGTAGCGGCTCATACAATGAGCAGTTCTTC. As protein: CASSERSGSYNEQFF.

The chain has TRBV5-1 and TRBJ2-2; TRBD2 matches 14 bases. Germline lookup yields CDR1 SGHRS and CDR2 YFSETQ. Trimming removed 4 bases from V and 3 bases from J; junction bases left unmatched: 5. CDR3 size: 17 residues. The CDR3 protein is CASSPGTSGRYTGELFF. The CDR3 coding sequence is TGCGCCAGCAGCCCAGGGACTAGCGGGAGATACACCGGGGAGCTGTTTTTT.

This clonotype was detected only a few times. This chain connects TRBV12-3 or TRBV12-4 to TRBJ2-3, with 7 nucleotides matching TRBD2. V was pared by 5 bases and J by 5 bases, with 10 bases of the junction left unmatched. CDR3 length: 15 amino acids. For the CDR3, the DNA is TGTGCCAGCAGTCCCCGGGTAGCGGGTGGAGATACGCAGTATTTT. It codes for CASSPRVAGGDTQYF.

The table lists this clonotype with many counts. The chain's CDR3 is CASSPGRQGWNTGELFF. The CDR3 DNA reads TGTGCCAGCAGTCCTGGGCGGCAGGGGTGGAACACCGGGGAGCTGTTTTTT. The chain joins TRBV7-9 to TRBJ2-2, with a possible D match to TRBD1 (6 bases). CDR3 length equals 17 residues. The germline gives CDR1 SEHNR, CDR2 FQNEAQ (reference sequence). V lost 6 bases to trimming and J lost 1 base, with 18 bases between them.

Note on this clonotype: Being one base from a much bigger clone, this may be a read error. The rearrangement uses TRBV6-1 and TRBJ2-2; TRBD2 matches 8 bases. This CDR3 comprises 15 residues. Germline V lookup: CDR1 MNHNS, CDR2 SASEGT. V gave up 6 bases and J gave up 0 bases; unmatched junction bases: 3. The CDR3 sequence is CASSRTSTNTGELFF. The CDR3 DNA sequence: TGTGCCAGCAGCAGGACTAGCACGAACACCGGGGAGCTGTTTTTT.

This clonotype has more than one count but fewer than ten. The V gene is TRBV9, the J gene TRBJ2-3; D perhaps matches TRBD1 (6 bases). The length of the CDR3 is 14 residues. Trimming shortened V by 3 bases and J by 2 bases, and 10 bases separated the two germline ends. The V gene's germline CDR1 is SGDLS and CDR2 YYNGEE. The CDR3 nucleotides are TGTGCCAGCAGCGCACAGGGTACCACAGATACGCAGTATTTT. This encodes CASSAQGTTDTQYF.

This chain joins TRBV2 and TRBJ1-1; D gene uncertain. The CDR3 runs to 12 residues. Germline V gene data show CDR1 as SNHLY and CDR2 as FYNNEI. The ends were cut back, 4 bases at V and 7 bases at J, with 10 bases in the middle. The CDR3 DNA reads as TGTGCCAGCAGTGGTGTAGGGCGTGAAGCTTTCTTT. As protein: CASSGVGREAFF.

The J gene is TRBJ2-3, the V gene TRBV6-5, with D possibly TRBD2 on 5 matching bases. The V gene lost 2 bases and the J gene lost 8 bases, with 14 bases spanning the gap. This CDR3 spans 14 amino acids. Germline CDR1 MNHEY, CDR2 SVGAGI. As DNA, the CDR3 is TGTGCCAGCAGTTACGGGAGATCCAGGCTTACGCAGTATTTT. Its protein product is CASSYGRSRLTQYF.

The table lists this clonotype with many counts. The CDR3 loop reads CASSLLAREQYF. The CDR3 bases are TGTGCCAGCAGTTTACTCGCGCGCGAGCAGTACTTC. The chain uses TRBV12-3 or TRBV12-4 and TRBJ2-7; D gene uncertain. This CDR3 contains 12 residues. Deletions cut 2 bases from V and 6 bases from J, with 8 bases between.

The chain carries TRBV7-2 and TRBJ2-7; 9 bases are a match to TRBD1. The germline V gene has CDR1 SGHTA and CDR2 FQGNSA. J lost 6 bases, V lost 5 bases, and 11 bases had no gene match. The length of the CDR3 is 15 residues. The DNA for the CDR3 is TGTGCCAGCAGCACCTCCGGGACAGGGAGGAGCGAGCAGTACTTC. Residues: CASSTSGTGRSEQYF.

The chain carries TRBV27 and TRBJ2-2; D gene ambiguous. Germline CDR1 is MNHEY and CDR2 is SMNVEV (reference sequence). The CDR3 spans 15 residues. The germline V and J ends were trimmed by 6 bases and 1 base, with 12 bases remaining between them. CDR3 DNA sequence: TGTGCCAGCAGGCCCTCGGCGGTGAACACCGGGGAGCTGTTTTTT. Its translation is CASRPSAVNTGELFF.